The source of this T cell receptor (beta chain) is a study of beta chain features in type 1 diabetes. Study information: Patients shared similar age, gender and cell yields with healthy donors. Findings and caveats of the study: Within patients, naive, central memory and Treg TCRB repertoires seemed more similar than within healthy donors. In cDNA sequencing, cells with high TCR expression could be over-represented. Within each of all four CD4+ subsets, Type 1 diabetes patients had TCRB CDR3s that were moderately but significantly shorter.

Notes on this clone: Its matching antigen is unknown.

The length of the CDR3 is 14 residues. V lost 0 bases to trimming and J lost 10 bases; unmatched junction nucleotides: 6. Germline V gene data show CDR1 as SGHAT and CDR2 as FQNNGV. The isolated RNA, all of it, was reverse transcribed, so expressed TCRB transcripts were what got sequenced. Produced via immunoSEQ multiplex PCR; TCRdb's table is partial and in-frame only. This sample has around 300,000 clones, with approximately 11% found just once. Material for sequencing was naive CD4+ T cells from blood. This TCR came from a woman aged 25 to 39 in good health. The chain carries TRBV11-2 and TRBJ2-1; 7 bases agree with TRBD2. CDR3 nucleotide sequence: TGTGCCAGCAGCTTAGAGGCGGGAGTAAGGGAGCAGTTCTTC. Translation gives CASSLEAGVREQFF.